This passage covers 12 T cell receptor beta chains from one sample sequenced in a study of CD8+ T cells in alopecia areata. In each case, RNA was isolated and then reverse transcribed into cDNA as the sequencing template. Data came from immunoSEQ multiplex PCR; TCRdb stores just in-frame clones and leaves some out. Here the sample spans about 200,000 clones, approximately 60% being singletons. Sequenced input: CD8+ T cells sorted from blood. Receptors originate from a human donor in good health.

This clone has more than one count but fewer than ten. The rearrangement uses TRBV28 and TRBJ2-7; D is ambiguous. Germline V gene sequence: CDR1 MDHEN, CDR2 SYDVKM. V shed 1 base and J shed 7 bases, with 5 bases lying between them. The CDR3 extends over 11 amino acids. The CDR3, as DNA: TGTGCCAGCAGTTTATTCAGAGAGCAGTACTTC. This gives the protein CASSLFREQYF.

This sequence joins TRBV9 and TRBJ1-1; D is ambiguous. V lost 0 bases and J 4 bases, leaving 19 bases between the germline ends. This CDR3 has 17 amino acids. The germline gives CDR1 SGDLS, CDR2 YYNGEE. CDR3 in DNA: TGTGCCAGCAGCGTAGTATCCGACTTGGGTATAGGCACTGAAGCTTTCTTT. Protein: CASSVVSDLGIGTEAFF.

This clone turned up a few times. The V call is TRBV19, the J call TRBJ1-2, with D tentatively TRBD1 (5 bases). V was shortened by 7 bases and J by 4 bases, with 10 bases between the two germline ends. Germline V gene data show CDR1 as LNHDA and CDR2 as SQIVND (reference sequence). The CDR3 loop spans 12 amino acids. CDR3 protein: CASISGPYGYTF. In DNA form, the CDR3 reads TGTGCCAGTATTTCAGGGCCCTATGGCTACACCTTC.

V gene TRBV11-2 combines with J gene TRBJ2-7; D call uncertain. Per the germline V gene, CDR1 is SGHAT and CDR2 is FQNNGV. CDR3 size: 13 residues. The V and J ends lost 5 bases and 2 bases respectively, with 10 bases between them. Here the CDR3 reads CASSPWQTYEQYF. As DNA, the CDR3 is TGTGCCAGCAGCCCCTGGCAGACCTACGAGCAGTACTTC.

The chain carries TRBV29-1 and TRBJ2-1, with no clear D. The CDR3 is 13 residues long. V was clipped by 4 bases and J by 7 bases, with 14 bases between them. CDR1 is SQVTM and CDR2 is ANQGSEA in the germline V gene. The CDR3 sequence is CSVAYGPLNEQFF. The DNA for the CDR3 is TGCAGCGTTGCGTACGGGCCCTTGAATGAGCAGTTCTTC.

CDR3 DNA: TGTCTTAGTAACGGGCCCCGGAACACTGAAGCTTTCTTT. This encodes CLSNGPRNTEAFF. This chain links TRBV2 with TRBJ1-1; D uncertain. Germline-derived CDR1 and CDR2 are SNHLY and FYNNEI. The CDR3 covers 13 residues. Full variable domain (rest looked up from reference TRBV2 and TRBJ1-1): EPEVTQTPSHQVTQMGQEVILRCVPISNHLYFYWYRQILGQKVEFLVSFYNNEISEKSEIFDDQFSVERPDGSNFTLKIRSTKLEDSAMYFCLSNGPRNTEAFFGQGTRLTVV.

This clone appeared a single time. The chain is built from TRBV27 and TRBJ2-4; D perhaps matches TRBD1 (5 bases). Germline V lookup: CDR1 MNHEY, CDR2 SMNVEV (reference sequence). CDR3 length equals 16 residues. The V and J ends lost 0 bases and 3 bases respectively, with 12 bases between them. CDR3 sequence reads: CASSLSGQGNKNIQYF. The CDR3 DNA sequence: TGTGCCAGCAGTTTATCAGGGCAGGGAAACAAAAACATTCAGTACTTC.

As regards this clone: Other DNA sequences in the same sample also yield this CDR3. The chain is built from TRBV5-4 and TRBJ2-7; no definite D call. V shed 0 bases and J shed 4 bases, with 2 bases lying between them. CDR1 is SGHNT and CDR2 is YYREEE in the germline V gene (reference sequence). This CDR3 contains 11 residues. For the CDR3, the DNA is TGTGCCAGCAGCTTGGGATACGAGCAGTACTTC. It encodes CASSLGYEQYF.

This clone was counted a few times. V usage is TRBV7-6 and J usage is TRBJ2-5, with TRBD2 matching over 8 bases. Germline CDR1 and CDR2: SGHVS and FNYEAQ. The CDR3 has 14 amino acids. Trimming at V came to 4 bases and at J to 5 bases, leaving 6 bases not matched to a gene. The CDR3 loop reads CASSSRAGVETQYF. CDR3 DNA: TGTGCCAGCAGCTCGAGAGCGGGGGTGGAGACCCAGTACTTC.

This clone was detected a few times. The chain carries TRBV10-3 and TRBJ1-1; D is unresolved. Germline V gives CDR1 ENHRY, CDR2 SYGVKD. V was shortened by 6 bases and J by 4 bases, with 15 bases between the two germline ends. CDR3 length equals 14 residues. The CDR3 DNA reads as TGTGCCATCAGAGACGGCGGAGGTGGCACTGAAGCTTTCTTT. Residues: CAIRDGGGGTEAFF.

The chain uses TRBV30 and TRBJ2-1; possible D gene TRBD2, 6 bases. V was pared by 8 bases and J by 7 bases, with 12 bases between. The CDR3 contains 11 residues. Per the germline V gene, CDR1 is GTSNPN and CDR2 is SVGIG (reference sequence). The CDR3 reads CARGRENEQFF. In DNA form, the CDR3 reads TGTGCCAGAGGACGGGAGAATGAGCAGTTCTTC.

This sequence joins TRBV29-1 and TRBJ1-1; D remains unclear. Germline V lookup: CDR1 SQVTM, CDR2 ANQGSEA. V lost 3 bases to trimming and J lost 5 bases, with 10 bases between them. The CDR3 runs to 12 residues. The CDR3 nucleotides read TGCAGCGTTGAGGAGGGAAGGACTGAAGCTTTCTTT. Its translation is CSVEEGRTEAFF.